A single sample is the source of the 23 T cell receptor beta chains below, sequenced in a study of control samples from healthy donors and cancer patients. Sequenced by immunoSEQ multiplex PCR; TCRdb stores in-frame clones only, minus some. Counted here are 130,000 or so clones, just under 95% occurring once; the ten biggest clones make up around 5.8%. The sample consisted of blood. The receptors come from a man younger than 35 in good health.

The rearrangement joins TRBV5-5 to TRBJ1-5, with 12 bases identical to TRBD1. The germline gives CDR1 SGHKS, CDR2 YYEKEE (reference sequence). V trimming: 1 base; J trimming: 1 base; junction bases outside the gene matches: 6. This CDR3 has 18 residues. CDR3 DNA: TGTGCCAGCAGCTTGACCGGGACAGGGGGCGTAAGCAATCAGCCCCAGCATTTT. This codes for CASSLTGTGGVSNQPQHF.

The CDR3 DNA reads as TGCGCCAGCAGCTCCACTCAAGAGACCCAGTACTTC. Translating gives CASSSTQETQYF. This chain connects TRBV5-1 to TRBJ2-5, with D unclear. The CDR3 runs to 12 residues. Between the trimmed V and J ends, which lost 3 bases and 2 bases, there was a span of 5 bases. The germline CDR1 and CDR2 sequences are SGHRS and YFSETQ.

The chain uses TRBV5-6 and TRBJ2-3; D not resolved. V was clipped by 0 bases and J by 0 bases, with 8 bases between them. The CDR3 consists of 15 residues. Germline V gene sequence: CDR1 SGHDT, CDR2 YYEEEE. The CDR3 region is CASSLVPTSTDTQYF. CDR3 nucleotide sequence: TGTGCCAGCAGCTTGGTACCCACAAGCACAGATACGCAGTATTTT.

The gene calls are TRBV5-1 and TRBJ2-3, with D hard to call. V lost 0 bases to trimming and J lost 1 base, with 6 bases between them. The V gene's germline CDR1 is SGHRS and CDR2 YFSETQ. This CDR3 has 14 amino acids. The CDR3 is CASSLGGGTDTQYF. For the CDR3, the DNA is TGCGCCAGCAGCTTGGGTGGGGGCACAGATACGCAGTATTTT.

The chain couples TRBV20-1 to TRBJ2-3; unclear D gene. Germline V gene sequence: CDR1 DFQATT, CDR2 SNEGSKA (reference sequence). The CDR3 loop spans 8 amino acids. The ends were cut back, 8 bases at V and 4 bases at J, with 1 base in the middle. The CDR3 DNA is TGCAGTCCAGATACGCAGTATTTT. It translates to CSPDTQYF.

The gene calls are TRBV9 and TRBJ2-1; D is tentatively TRBD1 or TRBD2 (5 bases each). CDR3 length equals 13 residues. Trimming took 4 bases from V and 3 from J, leaving 8 bases between them. The germline V gene has CDR1 SGDLS and CDR2 YYNGEE. CDR3 nucleotide sequence: TGTGCCAGCAGCCGGGGCGTCTACAATGAGCAGTTCTTC. It is translated as CASSRGVYNEQFF.

The rearrangement links TRBV29-1 to TRBJ2-5; D is undetermined. In germline, CDR1 is SQVTM, CDR2 ANQGSEA. The CDR3 is 10 amino acids. The V and J ends lost 7 bases and 4 bases respectively, with 7 bases between them. The CDR3 DNA is TGCAGCGCGGGTGGAGAGACCCAGTACTTC. Translating gives CSAGGETQYF.

This chain links TRBV2 with TRBJ1-6; D ambiguous. This CDR3 has 12 amino acids. Trimming took 7 bases from V and 5 from J, leaving 6 bases between them. Germline V gene lookup returns CDR1 SNHLY and CDR2 FYNNEI. This CDR3 reads CASIRDNSPLHF. CDR3 in DNA: TGTGCCAGCATACGGGATAATTCACCCCTCCACTTT.

V and J are TRBV10-2 and TRBJ1-4; D gene unclear. V was shortened by 4 bases and J by 8 bases, with 5 bases between the two germline ends. The CDR3 is 11 amino acids. Germline V gene data show CDR1 as WSHSY and CDR2 as SAAADI. CDR3: CASSVGEKLFF. CDR3 nucleotide sequence: TGCGCCAGCAGTGTAGGCGAAAAACTGTTTTTT.

CDR3 nucleotide sequence: TGTGCCACTGGGGCGAACAGGGTAAAAGAGACCCAGTACTTC. Amino acid sequence: CATGANRVKETQYF. V usage is TRBV15 and J usage is TRBJ2-5; TRBD1 is a possible D gene (6 bases). The CDR3 covers 14 residues. Germline V gene sequence: CDR1 LNHNV, CDR2 YYDKDF (reference sequence). The V end lost 9 bases, the J end lost 3 bases, and 17 bases lay between the germline ends.

This chain connects TRBV6-5 to TRBJ1-4; tentatively, D is TRBD1 (6 bases). Germline CDR1 and CDR2: MNHEY and SVGAGI. The CDR3 totals 15 residues. The V and J ends lost 2 bases and 7 bases respectively, with 14 bases between them. The CDR3 coding sequence is TGTGCCAGCAGTTACGTAGGAGGGGGTGGTGAAAAACTGTTTTTT. Protein: CASSYVGGGGEKLFF.

The V call is TRBV30, the J call TRBJ2-3; D is possibly TRBD2 (7 bases). Germline V lookup: CDR1 GTSNPN, CDR2 SVGIG (reference sequence). The germline V and J ends were trimmed by 2 bases and 2 bases, with 14 bases remaining between them. The CDR3 spans 15 residues. CDR3 residues: CAWSLYGGPTDTQYF. CDR3 sequence (DNA): TGTGCCTGGAGTCTCTACGGGGGGCCCACAGATACGCAGTATTTT.

The rearrangement links TRBV12-5 to TRBJ1-2, with D hard to call. The CDR3 runs 13 residues. Trimming took off 0 bases at V and 8 bases at J, with 10 bases between the two ends. The germline V gene encodes CDR1 LGHNT and CDR2 FRNRAP. The CDR3 region has the DNA TGTGCTAGTGGTTTGGTACCCGGTGGAGGCTACACCTTC. Translated: CASGLVPGGGYTF.

The gene calls are TRBV18 and TRBJ2-1; D is possibly TRBD2 (7 bases). The CDR3 consists of 18 residues. V shed 6 bases and J shed 9 bases, with 30 bases lying between them. Germline assignment: CDR1 KGHSH and CDR2 LQKENI. This CDR3 is CASSPEKGGGTMVTEQFF. As DNA, the CDR3 is TGTGCCAGCTCCCCGGAAAAAGGGGGGGGGACGATGGTTACTGAGCAGTTCTTC. The whole variable domain, filled in from reference TRBV18 and TRBJ2-1, reads NAGVMQNPRHLVRRRGQEARLRCSPMKGHSHVYWYRQLPEEGLKFMVYLQKENIIDESGMPKERFSAEFPKEGPSILRIQQVVRGDSAAYFCASSPEKGGGTMVTEQFFGPGTRLTVL.

V gene TRBV19 combines with J gene TRBJ1-2; 7 nucleotides line up with TRBD1. The junction had 7 bases not matched to a gene; V was cut back by 1 base and J by 8 bases. CDR1 and CDR2 (germline): LNHDA, SQIVND (reference sequence). CDR3 size: 14 residues. The DNA of the CDR3 is TGTGCCAGTAGTATAGGGTGGGACAGTGGAGGCTACACCTTC. Its protein product is CASSIGWDSGGYTF.

The V and J genes are TRBV6-5 and TRBJ1-2; 9 bases agree with TRBD1. CDR3 length equals 16 residues. CDR1 and CDR2 (germline): MNHEY, SVGAGI. After removal of 2 bases from V and 2 bases from J, the junction contained 6 bases not matched to a gene. The CDR3 nucleotides are TGTGCCAGCAGTTACCCGACAGGGGGAGGAAACTATGGCTACACCTTC. This sequence encodes CASSYPTGGGNYGYTF.

This chain links TRBV5-1 with TRBJ2-5; D might be TRBD2 (5 bases). V shed 2 bases and J shed 0 bases, with 8 bases lying between them. The CDR3 is 14 amino acids. Germline V CDR1 and CDR2: SGHRS, YFSETQ. The CDR3 DNA reads as TGCGCCAGCAGCTTTGACGGGGACCAAGAGACCCAGTACTTC. Encoded protein: CASSFDGDQETQYF. Together with reference TRBV5-1 and TRBJ2-5, the CDR3 gives the full variable domain: KAGVTQTPRYLIKTRGQQVTLSCSPISGHRSVSWYQQTPGQGLQFLFEYFSETQRNKGNFPGRFSGRQFSNSRSEMNVSTLELGDSALYLCASSFDGDQETQYFGPGTRLLVL.

The rearrangement links TRBV6-6 to TRBJ2-3; no clear D gene. CDR3 size: 14 residues. V shed 6 bases and J shed 4 bases, with 14 bases lying between them. Germline CDR1 reads MNHNY; CDR2 reads SVGAGI (reference sequence). CDR3 region: CASRSGRLADTQYF. The CDR3 region has the DNA TGTGCCAGCAGGAGTGGCAGGTTGGCAGATACGCAGTATTTT.

The CDR3 is CASSYTSTRAKNIQYF. CDR3 DNA: TGTGCCAGCAGTTACACTTCGACAAGAGCCAAAAACATTCAGTACTTC. The V gene is TRBV6-5, the J gene TRBJ2-4; D unresolved. The CDR3 sequence is 16 residues long. CDR1 MNHEY and CDR2 SVGAGI come from the germline V gene. Trimming shortened V by 2 bases and J by 0 bases, and 11 bases separated the two germline ends.

The V gene is TRBV3-1 (or the pseudogene TRBV3-2), the J gene TRBJ1-5; tentatively, D is TRBD1 (5 bases). Between the trimmed V and J ends, which lost 4 bases and 1 base, there was a span of 8 bases. The CDR3 has 14 amino acids. In germline, CDR1 is LGHDT, CDR2 YNNKEL (reference sequence). This CDR3 reads CASSLRGSNQPQHF. CDR3 in DNA: TGTGCCAGCAGCCTCCGGGGGAGCAATCAGCCCCAGCATTTT.

The chain uses TRBV24-1 and TRBJ2-3, with 9 nucleotides matching TRBD1. This CDR3 contains 15 residues. CDR1 and CDR2 (germline): KGHDR, SFDVKD. V gave up 10 bases and J gave up 5 bases; unmatched junction bases: 12. The CDR3 region is CATYPGTGLGDTQYF. In nucleotides, the CDR3 is TGTGCCACATACCCCGGGACAGGGCTGGGAGATACGCAGTATTTT.

The gene calls are TRBV11-3 and TRBJ2-3; TRBD2 matches at 11 bases. The CDR3 is made up of 15 amino acids. The germline CDR1 and CDR2 sequences are SGHNT and YENEEA. The J segment lost 2 bases and the V segment lost 3 bases, leaving 1 base of the junction unmatched. In DNA, the CDR3 is TGTGCCAGCAGCTTGACTAGCGGGGACACAGATACGCAGTATTTT. As protein: CASSLTSGDTDTQYF.

V gene TRBV7-9 combines with J gene TRBJ2-7, with TRBD1 as a possible D gene (5 bases). The CDR3 is 16 amino acids. The V gene's germline CDR1 is SEHNR and CDR2 FQNEAQ (reference sequence). Trimming took off 4 bases at V and 0 bases at J, with 16 bases between the two ends. The CDR3, as DNA: TGTGCCAGCAGCTCAACACAGGAAAAAGACTCCTACGAGCAGTACTTC. Translated: CASSSTQEKDSYEQYF. The entire variable domain, with the rest obtained from reference TRBV7-9 and TRBJ2-7, is as follows: DTGVSQNPRHKITKRGQNVTFRCDPISEHNRLYWYRQTLGQGPEFLTYFQNEAQLEKSRLLSDRFSAERPKGSFSTLEIQRTEQGDSAMYLCASSSTQEKDSYEQYFGPGTRLTVT.